This T cell receptor (beta chain) was retrieved from a study of blood T cell repertoires in COVID-19. Study-wide background: Acute and convalescent COVID-19 specimens originated in the United States, Italy and Spain. T cells, B-cell-depleted T cells, or PBMCs provided the cDNA or gDNA that served as material.

Authors' analysis steps: Amplification of reference gene primers was used by the study to estimate nucleated cell counts. The table came from immunoSEQ multiplex PCR; TCRdb's copy has only in-frame clones and leaves some out. The V and J calls and clone size were taken over from that table, and D and trimming were inferred from the DNA. Altogether some 70,000 clones are present, around 84% being singletons, with the ten largest covering just under 7%. Germline trimming cut 1 base from V and 0 bases from J; bases unmatched to any gene: 6. Per germline, CDR1 SQVTM and CDR2 ANQGSEA. The CDR3 length is 17 residues.

Sequences were obtained from peripheral blood. The sequence derives from a man aged 45-65 years with active COVID-19. V usage is TRBV29-1 and J usage is TRBJ2-6; 7 bases are a match to TRBD2. CDR3 region: CSVEGESGNSGANVLTF. The CDR3 DNA reads as TGCAGCGTTGAAGGGGAAAGCGGGAACTCTGGGGCCAACGTCCTGACTTTC.